This entry describes one TCR beta chain. This sample is part of a study of blood T cell repertoires in COVID-19. Libraries were prepared by immunoSEQ multiplex PCR; TCRdb keeps only in-frame clonotypes and omits some of them. The sample holds approximately 11,000 clones, approximately 91% seen once. The V end was cut by 3 bases, the J end by 0 bases, with 10 bases between. This CDR3 is 15 amino acids long. Germline-derived CDR1 and CDR2 are SGDLS and YYNGEE. The source material was peripheral blood. The sequence was obtained from a woman between 55 and 75 years old with active COVID-19. The genes are TRBV9 and TRBJ2-1; D perhaps matches TRBD1 (6 bases). The CDR3, as DNA: TGTGCCAGCAGCGCCGGACAGAGCTCCTACAATGAGCAGTTCTTC. Translation gives CASSAGQSSYNEQFF. Using reference TRBV9 and TRBJ2-1 for the parts outside the CDR3, the full variable domain is DSGVTQTPKHLITATGQRVTLRCSPRSGDLSVYWYQQSLDQGLQFLIQYYNGEERAKGNILERFSAQQFPDLHSELNLSSLELGDSALYFCASSAGQSSYNEQFFGPGTRLTVL.